This T cell receptor (beta chain) was obtained from a study of CD8+ T cells in alopecia areata. Study context: Tofacitinib therapy took 6 to 18 months; 6 months off drug came after. Study observations and caveats: Throughout tofacitinib, many expanded lesional clones continued to persist in scalp and blood. Clarity of TCR sharing across patients fell short of that in mice, possibly HLA-related.

CDR3 length: 14 amino acids. Trimming removed 3 bases from V and 2 bases from J, with 9 bases in between. The germline gives CDR1 MNHGY, CDR2 SVAAGI. Sequencing templates came from extracted RNA that was reverse transcribed into cDNA. Profiled with immunoSEQ multiplex PCR; TCRdb holds only in-frame clones, not every one. The table shows 95,000 to 100,000 clones, with roughly three fifths occurring only once. Sample treatment: oral pan-JAK inhibitor, 5-10 mg twice daily. Specimens obtained from alopecia areata patients comprised lesional scalp punch biopsies and peripheral blood. In its sample, this clone was seen a few times. The antigen is unknown.

The chain recombines TRBV6-9 with TRBJ2-3, with a weak D call TRBD1 (5 bases). Sequences were derived from CD8+ T cells sorted from blood, sampled at roughly week 55, from a patient treated with tofacitinib. The receptor's source is a human donor with alopecia areata. CDR3 nucleotide sequence: TGTGCCAGCAGTTACCAGGGATACACAGATACGCAGTATTTT. This translates into CASSYQGYTDTQYF.